Presented here are 16 T cell receptor beta chains from one specimen sequenced in a study of cytomegalovirus exposure and HLA in healthy donors. Use of 60 Vbeta and 13 Jbeta primers characterized the PCR. TCRdb keeps only in-frame clones here, not all; method: immunoSEQ multiplex PCR. The sample yields 65,000 to 90,000 clones, 79% seen once. Sequenced: PBMCs. Source of these receptors: a man between 25 and 39 years old in good health and CMV-seronegative.

The chain has TRBV7-8 and TRBJ1-1; TRBD1 aligns across 10 bases. V lost 3 bases to trimming and J lost 3 bases; unmatched junction nucleotides: 10. Germline V gene sequence: CDR1 SGHVS, CDR2 FQNEAQ. This CDR3 spans 17 amino acids. CDR3 region: CASSFLGQGIRDTEAFF. The CDR3 bases are TGTGCCAGCAGCTTCTTGGGACAGGGGATAAGAGACACTGAAGCTTTCTTT.

V usage is TRBV27 and J usage is TRBJ2-3, with D possibly TRBD2 on 6 matching bases. V lost 6 bases, J lost 2 bases, and 18 bases lay in between. CDR3 size: 16 residues. In germline, CDR1 is MNHEY, CDR2 SMNVEV (reference sequence). The CDR3 bases are TGTGCCAGCAGCCGGGCGGGGACCCTATTCACAGATACGCAGTATTTT. Encoded protein: CASSRAGTLFTDTQYF.

This clone appeared once. The CDR3 nucleotides are TGTGCCAGCAACGTAAGCTCCGGGACTTCCCGGGGCTACACCTTC. Translation gives CASNVSSGTSRGYTF. V usage is TRBV21-1 and J usage is TRBJ1-2. TRBV21-1 is described as a pseudogene. The CDR3 contains 15 residues.

V is TRBV7-2 and J is TRBJ1-3, with TRBD1 identical over 9 bases. From germline, CDR1 is SGHTA and CDR2 FQGNSA. With 4 bases clipped from V and 5 bases from J, the junction kept 3 bases outside the gene matches. There are 14 residues in the CDR3. The CDR3 DNA is TGTGCCAGCAGCTCCGGGACAGGGAGAAACACCATATATTTT. Translation gives CASSSGTGRNTIYF.

The rearrangement joins TRBV18 to TRBJ1-4; 10 nucleotides match TRBD1. The germline V gene encodes CDR1 KGHSH and CDR2 LQKENI. The junction had 9 bases not matched to a gene; V was cut back by 6 bases and J by 2 bases. The CDR3 loop spans 17 amino acids. This chain's CDR3 is CASSLDRGQRTNEKLFF. The CDR3 DNA reads TGTGCCAGCTCCCTCGACAGGGGGCAGAGGACTAATGAAAAACTGTTTTTT. The whole variable domain, filled in from reference TRBV18 and TRBJ1-4, reads NAGVMQNPRHLVRRRGQEARLRCSPMKGHSHVYWYRQLPEEGLKFMVYLQKENIIDESGMPKERFSAEFPKEGPSILRIQQVVRGDSAAYFCASSLDRGQRTNEKLFFGSGTQLSVL.

The gene calls are TRBV27 and TRBJ2-7, with D possibly TRBD2 on 5 matching bases. V lost 0 bases and J 3 bases, leaving 12 bases between the germline ends. CDR1 and CDR2 from the germline V gene are MNHEY and SMNVEV (reference sequence). This CDR3 comprises 15 residues. The CDR3 sequence: CASSLSGGLGYEQYF. CDR3 nucleotide sequence: TGTGCCAGCAGTTTATCGGGCGGGTTGGGCTACGAGCAGTACTTC.

The genes are TRBV7-9 and TRBJ2-2; possibly TRBD1 for D (5 bases). The CDR3 runs 15 residues. V gave up 8 bases and J gave up 2 bases, with 15 bases separating them. Germline-derived CDR1 and CDR2 are SEHNR and FQNEAQ (reference sequence). In nucleotides, the CDR3 is TGTGCCAGCGGAAGGGGTTACAGTAACACCGGGGAGCTGTTTTTT. Its translation: CASGRGYSNTGELFF.

The rearrangement joins TRBV6-5 to TRBJ2-1; TRBD2 matches at 9 bases. In germline, CDR1 is MNHEY, CDR2 SVGAGI. Unmatched junction bases numbered 5, after V lost 4 bases and J lost 1 base. The CDR3 contains 16 residues. The CDR3 is CASSSFSGGSYNEQFF. The CDR3 DNA is TGTGCCAGCAGTTCCTTCAGCGGGGGGTCCTACAATGAGCAGTTCTTC.

This clone showed up just a few times. The chain joins TRBV10-3 to TRBJ2-2, with D perhaps TRBD2 (6 bases). V was cut by 0 bases and J by 7 bases, with 9 bases left in between. Germline CDR1 is ENHRY and CDR2 is SYGVKD. CDR3 size: 14 residues. CDR3 in DNA: TGTGCCATCAGTGAGTCTGCGGGGTTCGGGGAGCTGTTTTTT. Its translation: CAISESAGFGELFF.

The rearrangement joins TRBV30 to TRBJ2-5; 11 bases are a match to TRBD1. CDR1 is GTSNPN, CDR2 SVGIG, per germline (reference sequence). The CDR3 spans 16 residues. V lost 2 bases and J lost 6; bases outside the gene matches: 11. In nucleotides, the CDR3 is TGTGCCTGGAGTCCTCTGGACAGGGGGCTTAGGAAGACCCAGTACTTC. Translated, it gives CAWSPLDRGLRKTQYF.

The CDR3 sequence: CSVGTGNQPQHF. The CDR3 DNA reads TGCAGCGTTGGGACAGGGAATCAGCCCCAGCATTTT. The J gene is TRBJ1-5, the V gene TRBV29-1, with 8 positions matching TRBD1. This CDR3 spans 12 amino acids. CDR1 is SQVTM and CDR2 is ANQGSEA in the germline V gene. V shed 4 bases, J shed 4 bases, and the junction held 0 bases outside the gene matches.

The genes are TRBV5-4 and TRBJ2-7; 8 bases are a match to TRBD1. Germline CDR1 SGHNT, CDR2 YYREEE (reference sequence). Losses at the gene ends were 4 bases for V and 3 bases for J; bases not matched to a gene: 6. This CDR3 contains 14 residues. The CDR3 nucleotides are TGTGCCAGCAGCCCAGACAGGGGAAACTACGAGCAGTACTTC. The encoded protein is CASSPDRGNYEQYF. Filled out from reference TRBV5-4 and TRBJ2-7, the complete variable domain reads ETGVTQSPTHLIKTRGQQVTLRCSSQSGHNTVSWYQQALGQGPQFIFQYYREEENGRGNFPPRFSGLQFPNYSSELNVNALELDDSALYLCASSPDRGNYEQYFGPGTRLTVT.

The chain employs TRBV4-3 and TRBJ2-2, with 8 bases lining up with TRBD2. The CDR3 contains 15 residues. Trimming took 3 bases from V and 4 from J; bases not matched to a gene: 4. Germline CDR1 reads LGHNA; CDR2 reads YSLEER. CDR3 in DNA: TGCGCCAGCAGCCATGGCGGGGGGAGCACCGGGGAGCTGTTTTTT. Amino acid sequence: CASSHGGGSTGELFF.

Of note for this clone: Other DNA sequences of this sample code for an identical CDR3. The chain carries TRBV6-5 and TRBJ2-7; 8 bases line up with TRBD2. The CDR3 runs 15 residues. CDR1 is MNHEY, CDR2 SVGAGI, per germline. With 0 bases clipped from V and 2 bases from J, the junction kept 3 bases outside the gene matches. CDR3 amino acids: CASSYSLAGPYEQYF. The CDR3 DNA reads TGTGCCAGCAGTTACTCCCTAGCGGGTCCCTACGAGCAGTACTTC.

This sequence joins TRBV4-2 and TRBJ1-3; perhaps TRBD1 as D (5 bases). Trimming cost V 0 bases and J 4 bases, with 10 bases left between them. Germline V CDR1 and CDR2: LGHNA, YNFKEQ. CDR3 length: 15 residues. CDR3 amino acids: CASSQEEGAGNTIYF. The CDR3 DNA is TGTGCCAGCAGCCAAGAGGAAGGGGCCGGAAACACCATATATTTT.

The genes are TRBV7-2 and TRBJ2-2, with 7 nucleotides matching TRBD1. The CDR3 consists of 11 residues. Looked up from germline, CDR1 is SGHTA and CDR2 is FQGNSA. After removal of 1 base from V and 13 bases from J, the junction contained 0 bases not matched to a gene. CDR3 sequence (DNA): TGTGCCAGCAGCTTAGGACAGGGGCTGTTTTTT. Translation: CASSLGQGLFF.